Listed below are T cell receptor beta chains from one sample, sequenced in a study of T cell changes during pregnancy in multiple sclerosis. TCRdb keeps only in-frame clones here, not all; method: immunoSEQ multiplex PCR. This table holds approximately 39,000 clones, around 93% found once. Here the sequenced sample was CD4+ T cells from peripheral blood mononuclear cells, taken in the second trimester of pregnancy. These receptors were taken from a female donor with multiple sclerosis, enrolled in a pregnancy study. Both conserved end residues are part of each CDR3. D genes are given only for firm matches. A row's size may be missing; if present it is once, few, many or a size class.

TRBD1	NA	TRBJ1-1	TRBV19	CASSIRGKGGLNTEAFF	TGTGCCAGTAGTATTCGGGGGAAAGGGGGCTTAAACACTGAAGCTTTCTTT
NA	NA	TRBJ1-1	TRBV18	CASSSDSMNTEAFF	TGTGCCAGCTCATCGGACAGTATGAACACTGAAGCTTTCTTT
TRBD1	NA	TRBJ1-5	TRBV27	CASRTGGQPQHF	TGTGCCAGCCGGACAGGCGGTCAGCCCCAGCATTTT
NA	once	TRBJ2-1	TRBV7-2	CASSLSWGPPYNEQFF	TGTGCCAGCAGCTTATCCTGGGGCCCGCCTTACAATGAGCAGTTCTTC
TRBD1	once	TRBJ1-6	TRBV27	CASRPRQGVYNSPLHF	TGTGCCAGCAGGCCCCGACAGGGGGTCTATAATTCACCCCTCCACTTT
NA	NA	TRBJ2-1	TRBV7-3	CASSLTRGRGNEQFF	TGTGCCAGCAGCCTTACTAGGGGGAGGGGGAATGAGCAGTTCTTC
NA	NA	TRBJ1-2	TRBV29-1	CSVEGGRQGSYGYTF	TGCAGCGTTGAAGGCGGTCGGCAGGGGAGCTATGGCTACACCTTC
NA	NA	TRBJ2-5	TRBV9	CASSPRGRVQETQYF	TGTGCCAGCAGCCCTAGGGGTAGGGTCCAAGAGACCCAGTACTTC
NA	NA	TRBJ1-4	TRBV6-5	CASKTAGNNEKLFF	TGTGCCAGCAAGACAGCAGGCAATAATGAAAAACTGTTTTTT
NA	NA	TRBJ2-1	TRBV21-1	CASTLGRRCDNEQFF	TGTGCCAGCACCCTCGGCAGGAGGTGTGACAATGAGCAGTTCTTC
NA	NA	TRBJ2-7	TRBV21-1	CASSIILAGGPSREQYF	TGTGCCAGCAGCATAATTCTAGCGGGAGGGCCCTCCCGCGAGCAGTACTTC
TRBD1	NA	TRBJ2-7	TRBV29-1	CSVDTGGDEQYF	TGCAGCGTGGATACAGGGGGCGACGAGCAGTACTTC
TRBD1	NA	TRBJ1-1	TRBV7-9	CASSLADRANTEAFF	TGTGCCAGCAGCTTAGCGGACAGGGCGAACACTGAAGCTTTCTTT
NA	NA	TRBJ2-6	TRBV5-4	CASSSTGSGANVLTF	TGTGCCAGCAGCTCCACGGGATCTGGGGCCAACGTCCTGACTTTC
TRBD1	NA	TRBJ2-7	TRBV27	CASSASGQSYEQYF	TGTGCCAGCAGTGCATCGGGACAGAGCTACGAGCAGTACTTC
TRBD1	NA	TRBJ1-4	TRBV7-9	CASSPGQNNEKLFF	TGTGCCAGCAGCCCGGGACAGAATAATGAAAAACTGTTTTTT
NA	NA	TRBJ1-3	TRBV9	CASSVEGSDSHSGNTIYF	TGTGCCAGCAGCGTAGAGGGATCGGACAGCCACTCTGGAAACACCATATATTTT
TRBD1	NA	TRBJ2-7	TRBV27	CASRQDRFTIYEQYF	TGTGCCAGCAGGCAGGACAGGTTCACTATCTACGAGCAGTACTTC
TRBD1	NA	TRBJ2-6	TRBV7-9	CASSSDRGDAGANVLTF	TGTGCCAGCAGCTCCGACAGGGGGGATGCTGGGGCCAACGTCCTGACTTTC
NA	NA	TRBJ1-1	TRBV30	CPPGLPQTFF	TGTCCACCCGGACTGCCTCAGACTTTCTTT
TRBD2	NA	TRBJ2-1	TRBV6-5	CASSYSSGASANEQFF	TGTGCCAGCAGTTACTCCAGCGGGGCCTCCGCCAATGAGCAGTTCTTC
NA	NA	TRBJ2-1	TRBV29-1	CSVEDLGIYNEQFF	TGCAGCGTTGAAGATCTAGGAATTTACAATGAGCAGTTCTTC
NA	NA	TRBJ1-2	TRBV6-4	CASRTSGTAYDHGYTF	TGTGCCAGCAGGACGTCGGGAACAGCTTACGACCATGGCTACACCTTC
TRBD2	NA	TRBJ2-1	TRBV27	CASSSLGLANEQFF	TGTGCCAGCAGTTCCCTAGGACTAGCGAATGAGCAGTTCTTC
NA	NA	TRBJ1-1	TRBV7-8	CASSLGGMNTEAFF	TGTGCCAGCAGCTTAGGGGGCATGAACACTGAAGCTTTCTTT
TRBD1	NA	TRBJ2-5	TRBV2	CASSGGQGGILETQYF	TGTGCCAGCAGTGGAGGACAGGGTGGGATATTAGAGACCCAGTACTTC
TRBD2	NA	TRBJ2-7	TRBV4-2	CASSQMTGGYEQYF	TGTGCCAGCAGCCAAATGACGGGGGGCTACGAGCAGTACTTC
NA	NA	TRBJ1-2	TRBV5-1	CASSLDWGGGYGYTF	TGCGCCAGCAGCTTGGATTGGGGAGGGGGCTATGGCTACACCTTC
NA	NA	TRBJ2-5	TRBV11-2	CASSLQRVRMGETQYF	TGTGCCAGCAGCTTACAGAGGGTTCGGATGGGGGAGACCCAGTACTTC
NA	NA	TRBJ1-2	TRBV11-1	CASSLHGQNLLYGYTF	TGTGCCAGCAGCTTACACGGACAGAACCTACTCTATGGCTACACCTTC
TRBD1	NA	TRBJ2-7	TRBV10-3	CAISRDRASYEQYF	TGTGCCATCAGCCGGGACAGGGCGTCCTACGAGCAGTACTTC
NA	NA	TRBJ1-1	TRBV4-1	CASRPLYRESTEAFF	TGCGCCAGCAGGCCTCTATACAGGGAGTCCACTGAAGCTTTCTTT
TRBD1	NA	TRBJ2-2	TRBV6-1	CASIPRTGTGELFF	TGTGCCAGCATCCCCCGGACAGGCACCGGGGAGCTGTTTTTT
TRBD2	NA	TRBJ2-3	TRBV11-1	CASSLGGGTDTQYF	TGTGCCAGCAGCTTAGGGGGGGGGACAGATACGCAGTATTTT
NA	NA	TRBJ1-2	TRBV7-3	CASSLAAGNGYTF	TGTGCCAGCAGCTTGGCCGCAGGGAATGGCTACACCTTC
NA	NA	TRBJ2-7	TRBV5-1	CASSLVGHTYEQYF	TGCGCCAGCAGCTTGGTGGGACACACCTACGAGCAGTACTTC
NA	NA	TRBJ1-2	TRBV9	CASGGGARYGYTF	TGTGCCTCTGGCGGGGGCGCACGGTATGGCTACACCTTC
NA	NA	TRBJ2-1	TRBV11-3	CASSLRRGNEQFF	TGTGCCAGCAGCTTGAGAAGGGGGAATGAGCAGTTCTTC
TRBD1	NA	TRBJ2-3	TRBV5-1	CASSLTGGRTDTQYF	TGCGCCAGCAGCTTGACAGGGGGCCGGACAGATACGCAGTATTTT
NA	NA	TRBJ2-6	TRBV19	CASSPGLFGSSGANVLTF	TGTGCCAGTAGTCCGGGACTCTTTGGCTCTTCTGGGGCCAACGTCCTGACTTTC
TRBD1	NA	TRBJ2-7	TRBV18	CASSLGTGGFGQYF	TGTGCCAGCTCACTCGGGACAGGTGGTTTCGGGCAGTACTTC
NA	NA	TRBJ1-1	TRBV27	CASSFTGNTEAFF	TGTGCCAGCAGTTTTACTGGTAACACTGAAGCTTTCTTT
TRBD1	NA	TRBJ1-1	TRBV4-3	CASSQDLTRDRGSVTEAFF	TGCGCCAGCAGCCAAGATCTAACGAGGGACAGGGGCTCGGTAACGGAAGCTTTCTTT
TRBD1	NA	TRBJ2-2	TRBV5-1	CASSLAGGNTGELFF	TGCGCCAGCAGCTTGGCAGGGGGGAACACCGGGGAGCTGTTTTTT
TRBD1	NA	TRBJ2-5	TRBV5-4	CASKRTGGEETQYF	TGTGCCAGCAAGCGGACAGGGGGAGAAGAGACCCAGTACTTC
NA	NA	TRBJ1-1	TRBV6-1	CASTLPGQNTEAFF	TGTGCCAGCACCCTCCCGGGACAGAACACTGAAGCTTTCTTT
NA	NA	TRBJ2-5	TRBV5-4	CASSKAASQETQYF	TGTGCCAGCAGCAAAGCGGCCAGCCAAGAGACCCAGTACTTC
NA	NA	TRBJ1-2	TRBV28	CASSPSGQLPNYGYTF	TGTGCCAGCAGTCCATCCGGACAACTCCCTAACTATGGCTACACCTTC
TRBD2	NA	TRBJ2-5	TRBV9	CASSPGLAGGLETQYF	TGTGCCAGCAGCCCCGGACTAGCGGGGGGGCTGGAGACCCAGTACTTC
NA	NA	TRBJ2-5	TRBV4-3	CASSQGGRETQYF	TGCGCCAGCAGCCAAGGAGGGAGAGAGACCCAGTACTTC
NA	NA	TRBJ1-5	TRBV27	CASSLRGNQPQHF	TGTGCCAGCAGCCTCAGGGGAAATCAGCCCCAGCATTTT
NA	NA	TRBJ2-7	TRBV27	CASSLGGHQTYEQYF	TGTGCCAGCAGTCTTGGGGGACACCAGACCTACGAGCAGTACTTC
TRBD1	NA	TRBJ1-5	TRBV10-3	CATESGQGGSNQPQHF	TGTGCCACGGAGTCGGGACAGGGTGGGAGCAATCAGCCCCAGCATTTT
TRBD1	NA	TRBJ2-5	TRBV2	CASQRGTGDETQYF	TGTGCCAGCCAACGGGGGACAGGGGACGAGACCCAGTACTTC